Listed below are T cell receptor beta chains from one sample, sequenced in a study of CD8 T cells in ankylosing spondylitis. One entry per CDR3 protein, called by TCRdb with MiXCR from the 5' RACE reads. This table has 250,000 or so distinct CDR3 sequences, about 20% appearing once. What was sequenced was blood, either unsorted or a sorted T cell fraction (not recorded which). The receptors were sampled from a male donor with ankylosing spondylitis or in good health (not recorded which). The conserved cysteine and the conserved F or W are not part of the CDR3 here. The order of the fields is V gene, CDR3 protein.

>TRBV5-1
ASSETGDREQF
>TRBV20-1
SARAGLASDEQY
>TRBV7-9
ASSPTSVYEQF
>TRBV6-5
ASSYLFGTKGDEQF
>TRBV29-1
SVVRLGVNTYNEQF
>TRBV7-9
ASSPIQDRSYEQY
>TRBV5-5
ASSLPFLLGTDTQY
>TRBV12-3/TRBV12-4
ASSLGVGTEAF
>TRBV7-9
ASSLELAYEQY
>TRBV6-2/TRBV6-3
AGSPTGSAEQY
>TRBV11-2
ASSLVVGGVSYEQY
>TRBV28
ASSGGSGSSYEQY
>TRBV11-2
ASSVAGTYEAF
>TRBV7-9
ASSPGDGEYIQY
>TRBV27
ASTALAGGLDEQF
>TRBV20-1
SAHARPGLAMSTDTQY
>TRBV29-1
SAPEGGGETQY
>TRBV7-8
ASRNVEGSYNEQF
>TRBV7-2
ASTIPGAVEGP
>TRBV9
ASSGGLDPYEQY
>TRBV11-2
ASSRYRTSGQETQY
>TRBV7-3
ASSPSHYNEQF
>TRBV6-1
ASYRGPGGGRDEQF
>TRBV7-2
AERFPGFQTYEQY
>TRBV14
ASSQPPGDLQETQY
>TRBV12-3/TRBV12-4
ASSLGTSTDTQY
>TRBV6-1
ARGQRRAKNIQY
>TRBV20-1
SAIFSGTGEQF
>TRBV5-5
ASRRDRGIETQY
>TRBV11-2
ASSSPLGYNEQF
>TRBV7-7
ASSSEEGTGELF
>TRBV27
ASSSGTGEETQY
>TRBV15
ATSREGGGGELF